This passage covers 10 T cell receptor beta chains from one sample sequenced in a study of EBV T-cell therapy then PD-1 blockade in nasopharyngeal carcinoma. The treatment: AdE1-LMPpoly-expanded autologous EBV-specific T-cell therapy followed by anti-PD-1 nivolumab. TCRdb keeps only in-frame clones here, not all; method: immunoSEQ multiplex PCR. The table lists roughly 20,000 clones, less than 90% of them singletons. These receptors have no known antigen. This sample comprised CD8+ T cells from blood, obtained between days 30 and 35 from a patient whose treatment included autologous EBV-specific T cells and nivolumab. The receptor source for this set is a man aged 40-55 years with nasopharyngeal carcinoma.

This chain links TRBV7-9 with TRBJ2-5; the D is unclear. The V gene's germline CDR1 is SEHNR and CDR2 FQNEAQ (reference sequence). The germline V and J ends were trimmed by 5 bases and 4 bases, with 8 bases remaining between them. This CDR3 comprises 12 residues. DNA for the CDR3: TGTGCCAGCAGCCCCGGGTTAGAGACCCAGTACTTC. Translation gives CASSPGLETQYF.

The V call is TRBV12-3 or TRBV12-4, the J call TRBJ2-7; D might be TRBD1 (5 bases). With 4 bases removed from V and 2 bases from J, the gap between germline ends came to 9 bases. The CDR3 runs to 13 residues. The chain's CDR3 is CASSWGSTYEQYF. The CDR3 DNA reads TGTGCCAGCAGTTGGGGCTCCACCTACGAGCAGTACTTC.

This sequence joins TRBV7-2 and TRBJ2-2, with D tentatively TRBD1 (8 bases). This CDR3 contains 16 residues. CDR1 is SGHTA and CDR2 is FQGNSA in the germline V gene. Trimming stripped 6 bases from V and 0 bases from J, with 14 bases between. As DNA, the CDR3 is TGTGCCAGCAGGGGGAGGGGACAGGCGAACACCGGGGAGCTGTTTTTT. Translation gives CASRGRGQANTGELFF. The complete variable domain, with remaining parts taken from reference TRBV7-2 and TRBJ2-2, reads GAGVSQSPSNKVTEKGKDVELRCDPISGHTALYWYRQSLGQGLEFLIYFQGNSAPDKSGLPSDRFSAERTGGSVSTLTIQRTQQEDSAVYLCASRGRGQANTGELFFGEGSRLTVL.

Comments on this clone: The sample holds other DNA sequences that translate to the same CDR3. The rearrangement joins TRBV27 to TRBJ2-7, with D perhaps matching TRBD1 (5 bases). The germline V and J ends were trimmed by 6 bases and 3 bases, with 15 bases remaining between them. The CDR3 runs 14 residues. Looked up from germline, CDR1 is MNHEY and CDR2 is SMNVEV (reference sequence). CDR3 coding DNA: TGTGCCAGCAGCGGCATAGACAGCTACTACGAGCAGTACTTC. It translates to CASSGIDSYYEQYF.

This clone was found once. This chain connects TRBV18 to TRBJ1-1, with 9 bases that match TRBD1. Trimming took 3 bases from V and 3 from J; bases not matched to a gene: 8. CDR1 is KGHSH and CDR2 is LQKENI in the germline V gene. The CDR3 is made up of 16 amino acids. CDR3 nucleotide sequence: TGTGCCAGCTCACCGGGGGACAGGGAATCTTACACTGAAGCTTTCTTT. Translating gives CASSPGDRESYTEAFF.

This clone was detected once. The genes are TRBV7-2 and TRBJ2-7; 7 bases line up with TRBD1. V lost 1 base, J lost 3 bases, and 12 bases stayed unmatched. The CDR3 sequence is 17 residues long. Germline V gene sequence: CDR1 SGHTA, CDR2 FQGNSA. The CDR3 nucleotides are TGTGCCAGCAGCTTAGTGTCCTGGGACAGACTTGGCTACGAGCAGTACTTC. This translates into CASSLVSWDRLGYEQYF.

This clone was found a few times. This chain uses TRBV9 with TRBJ2-7; 8 bases agree with TRBD1. CDR1 is SGDLS, CDR2 YYNGEE, per germline. This CDR3 is built from 14 residues. V was clipped by 3 bases and J by 2 bases; unmatched bases: 4. Written as DNA, the CDR3 is TGTGCCAGCAGCGCGACAGGGGCGACCTACGAGCAGTACTTC. Translation gives CASSATGATYEQYF. The full variable domain, rest sourced from reference TRBV9 and TRBJ2-7, is DSGVTQTPKHLITATGQRVTLRCSPRSGDLSVYWYQQSLDQGLQFLIQYYNGEERAKGNILERFSAQQFPDLHSELNLSSLELGDSALYFCASSATGATYEQYFGPGTRLTVT.

The chain is built from TRBV30 and TRBJ1-6, with 8 bases fitting TRBD1. CDR1 GTSNPN and CDR2 SVGIG come from the germline V gene (reference sequence). There are 13 residues in the CDR3. V was clipped by 1 base and J by 10 bases; unmatched bases: 3. The CDR3 spells CAWSGTGLSPLHF. CDR3 sequence (DNA): TGTGCCTGGAGTGGGACAGGGCTCTCACCCCTCCACTTT.

The V and J genes are TRBV5-8 and TRBJ1-2; no definite D call. The V end was cut by 4 bases, the J end by 8 bases, with 9 bases between. There are 11 residues in the CDR3. CDR1 is SGHTS, CDR2 YDEGEE, per germline. CDR3 DNA: TGTGCCAGCAGCAGAAGACCGGGCTACACCTTC. This translates into CASSRRPGYTF. Variable domain in full (rest from reference TRBV5-8 and TRBJ1-2): EAGVTQSPTHLIKTRGQQATLRCSPISGHTSVYWYQQALGLGLQFLLWYDEGEERNRGNFPPRFSGRQFPNYSSELNVNALELEDSALYLCASSRRPGYTFGSGTRLTVV.

This clone was seen more than once but under ten times. The chain recombines TRBV27 with TRBJ2-7, with D uncertain. Per germline, CDR1 MNHEY and CDR2 SMNVEV (reference sequence). V dropped 3 bases and J dropped 2 bases, with 11 bases sitting between them. This CDR3 is 14 amino acids long. The CDR3 DNA is TGTGCCAGCAGTTTGGTCCCTAAGGCCTACGAGCAGTACTTC. Translating it yields CASSLVPKAYEQYF.